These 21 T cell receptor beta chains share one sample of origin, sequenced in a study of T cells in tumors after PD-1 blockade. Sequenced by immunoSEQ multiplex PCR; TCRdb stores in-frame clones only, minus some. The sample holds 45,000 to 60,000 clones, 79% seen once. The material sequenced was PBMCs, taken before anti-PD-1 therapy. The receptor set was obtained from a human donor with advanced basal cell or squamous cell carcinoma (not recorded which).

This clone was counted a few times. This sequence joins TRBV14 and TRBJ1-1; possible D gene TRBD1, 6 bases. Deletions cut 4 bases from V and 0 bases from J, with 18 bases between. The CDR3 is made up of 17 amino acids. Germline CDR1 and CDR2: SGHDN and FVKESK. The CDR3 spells CASSPGGRGTMNTEAFF. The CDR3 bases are TGTGCCAGCAGCCCGGGGGGGCGAGGAACCATGAACACTGAAGCTTTCTTT.

The CDR3 coding sequence is TGTGCCAGCAGCTTAGGGGACAGGGGGCTCCAAGAGACCCAGTACTTC. This translates into CASSLGDRGLQETQYF. The chain uses TRBV7-9 and TRBJ2-5; 12 bases align to TRBD1. Germline lookup yields CDR1 SEHNR and CDR2 FQNEAQ (reference sequence). This CDR3 is built from 16 residues. Losses at the gene ends were 1 base for V and 1 base for J; bases not matched to a gene: 1.

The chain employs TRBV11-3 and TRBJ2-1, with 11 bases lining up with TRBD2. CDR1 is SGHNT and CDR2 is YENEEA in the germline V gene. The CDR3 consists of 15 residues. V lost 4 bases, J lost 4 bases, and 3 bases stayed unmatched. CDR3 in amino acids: CASSSLAGAYNEQFF. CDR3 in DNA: TGTGCCAGCAGCTCACTAGCGGGAGCATACAATGAGCAGTTCTTC.

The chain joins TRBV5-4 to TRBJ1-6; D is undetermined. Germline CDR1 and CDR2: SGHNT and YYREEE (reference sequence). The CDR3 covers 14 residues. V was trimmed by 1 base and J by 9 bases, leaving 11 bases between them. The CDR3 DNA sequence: TGTGCCAGCAGCTTGTTCGGGGATACTTCACCCCTCCACTTT. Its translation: CASSLFGDTSPLHF.

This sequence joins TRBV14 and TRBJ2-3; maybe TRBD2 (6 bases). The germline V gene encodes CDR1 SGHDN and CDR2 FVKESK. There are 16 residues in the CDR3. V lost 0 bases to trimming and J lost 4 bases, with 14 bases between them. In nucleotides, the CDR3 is TGTGCCAGCAGCCAAGACCGGGGACTCCCTCCAGATACGCAGTATTTT. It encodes CASSQDRGLPPDTQYF.

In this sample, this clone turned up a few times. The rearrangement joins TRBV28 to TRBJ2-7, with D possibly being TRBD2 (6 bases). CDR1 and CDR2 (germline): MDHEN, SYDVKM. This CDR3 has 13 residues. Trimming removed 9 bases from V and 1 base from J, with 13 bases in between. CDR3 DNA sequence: TGTGCCAGTCGGAGGGCCGGGTCCTACGAGCAGTACTTC. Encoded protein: CASRRAGSYEQYF.

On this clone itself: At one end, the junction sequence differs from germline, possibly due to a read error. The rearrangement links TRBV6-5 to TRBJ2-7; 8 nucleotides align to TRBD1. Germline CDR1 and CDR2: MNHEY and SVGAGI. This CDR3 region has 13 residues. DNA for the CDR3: TGTGCCAGCACCCGGACAGGGTCCTACGAGCAGCACTTC. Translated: CASTRTGSYEQHF.

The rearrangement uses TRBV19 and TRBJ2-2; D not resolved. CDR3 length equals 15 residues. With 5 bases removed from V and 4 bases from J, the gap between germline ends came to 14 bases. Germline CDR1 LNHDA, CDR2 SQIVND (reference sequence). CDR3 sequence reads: CASSPQWSSTGELFF. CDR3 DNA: TGTGCCAGTAGTCCGCAGTGGAGCAGCACCGGGGAGCTGTTTTTT.

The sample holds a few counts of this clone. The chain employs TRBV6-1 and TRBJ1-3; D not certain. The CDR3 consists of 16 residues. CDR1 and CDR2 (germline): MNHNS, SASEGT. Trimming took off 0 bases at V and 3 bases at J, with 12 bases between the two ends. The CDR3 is CASSEADILGGNTIYF. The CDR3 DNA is TGTGCCAGCAGTGAAGCCGACATTTTGGGTGGAAACACCATATATTTT.

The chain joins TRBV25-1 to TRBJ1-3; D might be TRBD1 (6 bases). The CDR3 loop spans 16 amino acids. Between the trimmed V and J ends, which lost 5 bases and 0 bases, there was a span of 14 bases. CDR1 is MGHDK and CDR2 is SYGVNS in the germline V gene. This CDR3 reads CASSPRWDNSGNTIYF. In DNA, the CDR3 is TGTGCCAGCAGTCCACGGTGGGACAACTCTGGAAACACCATATATTTT.

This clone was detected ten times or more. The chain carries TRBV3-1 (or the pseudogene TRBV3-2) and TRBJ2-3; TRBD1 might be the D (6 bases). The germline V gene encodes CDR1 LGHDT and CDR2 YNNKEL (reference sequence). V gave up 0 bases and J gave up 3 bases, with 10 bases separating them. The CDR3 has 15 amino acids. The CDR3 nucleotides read TGTGCCAGCAGCCAAGAGGGCAGGGGAACAGATACGCAGTATTTT. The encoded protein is CASSQEGRGTDTQYF.

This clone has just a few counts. The CDR3 loop is CASSQEGLGGGETQYF. Written as DNA, the CDR3 is TGTGCCAGCAGCCAGGAGGGACTTGGGGGAGGGGAGACCCAGTACTTC. The rearrangement links TRBV4-2 to TRBJ2-5, with 7 bases fitting TRBD2. Losses at the gene ends were 3 bases for V and 5 bases for J; bases not matched to a gene: 12. Germline-derived CDR1 and CDR2 are LGHNA and YNFKEQ. The CDR3 covers 16 residues.

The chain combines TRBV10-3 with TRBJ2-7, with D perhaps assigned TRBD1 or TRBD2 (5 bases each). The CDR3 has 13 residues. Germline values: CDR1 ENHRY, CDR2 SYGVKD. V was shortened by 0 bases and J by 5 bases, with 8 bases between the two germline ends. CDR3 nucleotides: TGTGCCATCAGTGAGTCGAGGGGCGACGAGCAGTACTTC. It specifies CAISESRGDEQYF.

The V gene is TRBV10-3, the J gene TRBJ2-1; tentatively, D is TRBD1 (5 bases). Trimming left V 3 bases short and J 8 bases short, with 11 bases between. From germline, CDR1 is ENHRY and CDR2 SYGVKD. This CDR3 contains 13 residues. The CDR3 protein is CAISEGVFDEQFF. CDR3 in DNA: TGTGCCATCAGTGAAGGGGTTTTCGATGAGCAGTTCTTC.

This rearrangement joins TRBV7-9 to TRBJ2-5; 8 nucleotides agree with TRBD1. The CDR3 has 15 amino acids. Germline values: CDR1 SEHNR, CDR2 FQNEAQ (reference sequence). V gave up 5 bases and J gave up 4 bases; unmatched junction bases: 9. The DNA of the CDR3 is TGTGCCAGCAGCCCGACCCCGACAGGGGTAGAGACCCAGTACTTC. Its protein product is CASSPTPTGVETQYF.

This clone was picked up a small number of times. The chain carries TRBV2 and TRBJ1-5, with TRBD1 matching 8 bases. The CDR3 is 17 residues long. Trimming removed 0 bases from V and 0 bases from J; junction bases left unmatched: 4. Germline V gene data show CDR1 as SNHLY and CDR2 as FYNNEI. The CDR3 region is CASSEAAGGYSNQPQHF. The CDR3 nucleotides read TGTGCCAGCAGTGAAGCGGCAGGGGGCTATAGCAATCAGCCCCAGCATTTT. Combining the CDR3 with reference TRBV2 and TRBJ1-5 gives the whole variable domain EPEVTQTPSHQVTQMGQEVILRCVPISNHLYFYWYRQILGQKVEFLVSFYNNEISEKSEIFDDQFSVERPDGSNFTLKIRSTKLEDSAMYFCASSEAAGGYSNQPQHFGDGTRLSIL.

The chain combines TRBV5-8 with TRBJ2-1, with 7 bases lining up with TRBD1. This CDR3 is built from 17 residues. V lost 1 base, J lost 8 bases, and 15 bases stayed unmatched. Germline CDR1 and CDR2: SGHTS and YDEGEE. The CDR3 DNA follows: TGTGCCAGCAGCTTGATAGGAAGGACAGGCCAGATCGATGAGCAGTTCTTC. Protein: CASSLIGRTGQIDEQFF. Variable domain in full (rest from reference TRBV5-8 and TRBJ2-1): EAGVTQSPTHLIKTRGQQATLRCSPISGHTSVYWYQQALGLGLQFLLWYDEGEERNRGNFPPRFSGRQFPNYSSELNVNALELEDSALYLCASSLIGRTGQIDEQFFGPGTRLTVL.

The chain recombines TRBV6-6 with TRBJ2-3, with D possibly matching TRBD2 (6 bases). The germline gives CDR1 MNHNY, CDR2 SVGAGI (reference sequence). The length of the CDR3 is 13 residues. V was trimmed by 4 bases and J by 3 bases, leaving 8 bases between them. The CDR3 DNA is TGTGCCAGCAGTTGGGACTCTACAGATACGCAGTATTTT. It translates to CASSWDSTDTQYF.

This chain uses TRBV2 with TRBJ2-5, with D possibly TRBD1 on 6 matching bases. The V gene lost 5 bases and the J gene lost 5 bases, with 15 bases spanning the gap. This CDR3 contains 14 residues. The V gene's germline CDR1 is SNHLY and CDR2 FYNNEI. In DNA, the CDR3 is TGTGCCAGCAGTTATGGCAGGGGCGGGGAGACCCAGTACTTC. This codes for CASSYGRGGETQYF.

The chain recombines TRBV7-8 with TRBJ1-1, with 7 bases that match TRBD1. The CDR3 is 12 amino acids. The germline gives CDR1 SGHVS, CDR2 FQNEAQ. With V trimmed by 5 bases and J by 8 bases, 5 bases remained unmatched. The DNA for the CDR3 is TGTGCCAGCAGCCGGACAGGAGCCGAAGCTTTCTTT. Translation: CASSRTGAEAFF.

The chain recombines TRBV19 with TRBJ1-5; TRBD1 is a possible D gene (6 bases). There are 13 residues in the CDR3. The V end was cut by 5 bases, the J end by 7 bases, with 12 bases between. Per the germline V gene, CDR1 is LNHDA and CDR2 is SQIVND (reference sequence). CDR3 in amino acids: CASSVLGGQPQHF. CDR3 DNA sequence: TGTGCCAGTAGTGTACTCGGGGGCCAGCCCCAGCATTTT. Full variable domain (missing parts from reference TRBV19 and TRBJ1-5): DGGITQSPKYLFRKEGQNVTLSCEQNLNHDAMYWYRQDPGQGLRLIYYSQIVNDFQKGDIAEGYSVSREKKESFPLTVTSAQKNPTAFYLCASSVLGGQPQHFGDGTRLSIL.